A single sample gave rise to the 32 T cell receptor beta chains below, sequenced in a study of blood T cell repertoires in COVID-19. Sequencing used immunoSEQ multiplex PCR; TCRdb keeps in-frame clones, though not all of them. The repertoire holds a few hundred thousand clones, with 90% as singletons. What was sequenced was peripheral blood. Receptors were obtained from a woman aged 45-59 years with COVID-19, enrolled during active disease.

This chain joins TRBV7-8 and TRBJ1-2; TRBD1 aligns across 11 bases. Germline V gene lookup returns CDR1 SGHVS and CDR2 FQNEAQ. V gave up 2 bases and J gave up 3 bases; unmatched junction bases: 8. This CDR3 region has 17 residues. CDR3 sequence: CASSLYSPGQGDYGYTF. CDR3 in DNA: TGTGCCAGCAGCTTATATAGTCCGGGACAGGGGGACTATGGCTACACCTTC.

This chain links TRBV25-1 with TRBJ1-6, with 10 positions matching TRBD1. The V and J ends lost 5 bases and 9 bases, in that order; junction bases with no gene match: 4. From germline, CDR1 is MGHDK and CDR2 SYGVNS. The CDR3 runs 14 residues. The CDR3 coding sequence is TGTGCCAGCAGTTACCGGGACAGGGGTTCACCCCTCCACTTT. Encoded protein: CASSYRDRGSPLHF.

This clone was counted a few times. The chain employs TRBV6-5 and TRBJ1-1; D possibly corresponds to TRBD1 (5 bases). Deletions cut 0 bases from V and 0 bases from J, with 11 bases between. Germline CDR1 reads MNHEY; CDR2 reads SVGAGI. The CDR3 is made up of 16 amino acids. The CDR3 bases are TGTGCCAGCAGTTACTCGAATCGGGGGATGAACACTGAAGCTTTCTTT. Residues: CASSYSNRGMNTEAFF.

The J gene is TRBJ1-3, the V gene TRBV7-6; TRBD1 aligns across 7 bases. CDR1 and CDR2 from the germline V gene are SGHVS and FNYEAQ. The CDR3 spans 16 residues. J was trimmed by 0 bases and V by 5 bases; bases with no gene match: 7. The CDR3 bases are TGTGCCAGCAGCCGTCGGACAGGTCCCTCTGGAAACACCATATATTTT. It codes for CASSRRTGPSGNTIYF. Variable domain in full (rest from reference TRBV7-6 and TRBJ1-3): GAGVSQSPRYKVTKRGQDVALRCDPISGHVSLYWYRQALGQGPEFLTYFNYEAQQDKSGLPNDRFSAERPEGSISTLTIQRTEQRDSAMYRCASSRRTGPSGNTIYFGEGSWLTVV.

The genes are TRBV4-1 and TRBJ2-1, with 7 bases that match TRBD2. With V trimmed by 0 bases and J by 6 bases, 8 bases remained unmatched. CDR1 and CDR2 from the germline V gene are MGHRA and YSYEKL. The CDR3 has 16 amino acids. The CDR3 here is CASSQDGSGMSNEQFF. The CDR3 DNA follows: TGCGCCAGCAGCCAAGATGGCAGCGGGATGTCCAATGAGCAGTTCTTC.

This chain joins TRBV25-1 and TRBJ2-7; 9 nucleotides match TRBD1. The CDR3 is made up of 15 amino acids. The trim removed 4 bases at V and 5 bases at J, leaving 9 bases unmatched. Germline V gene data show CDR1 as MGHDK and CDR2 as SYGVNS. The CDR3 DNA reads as TGTGCCAGCAGTGGGGGTACAGGGGGCAGAGACGAGCAGTACTTC. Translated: CASSGGTGGRDEQYF.

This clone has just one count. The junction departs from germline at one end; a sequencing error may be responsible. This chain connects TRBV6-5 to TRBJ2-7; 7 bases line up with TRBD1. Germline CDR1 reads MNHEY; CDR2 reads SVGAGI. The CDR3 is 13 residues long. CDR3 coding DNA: TGTGCCAGCACTTACGGACAGGTTTGGGAGCAGTACTTC. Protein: CASTYGQVWEQYF.

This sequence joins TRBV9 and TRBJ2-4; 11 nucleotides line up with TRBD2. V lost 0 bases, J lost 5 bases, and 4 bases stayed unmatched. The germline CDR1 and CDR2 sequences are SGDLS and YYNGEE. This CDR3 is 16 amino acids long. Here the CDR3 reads CASSVASGRKENIQYF. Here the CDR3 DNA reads TGTGCCAGCAGCGTAGCTAGCGGGAGGAAGGAAAACATTCAGTACTTC.

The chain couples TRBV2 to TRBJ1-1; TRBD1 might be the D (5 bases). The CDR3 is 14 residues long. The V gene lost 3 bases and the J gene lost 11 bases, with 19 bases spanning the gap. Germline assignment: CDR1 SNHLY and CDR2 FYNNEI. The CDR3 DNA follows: TGTGCCAGCAGTGAGTTAAGGGGCTCCACAGCGGCTTTCTTT. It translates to CASSELRGSTAAFF.

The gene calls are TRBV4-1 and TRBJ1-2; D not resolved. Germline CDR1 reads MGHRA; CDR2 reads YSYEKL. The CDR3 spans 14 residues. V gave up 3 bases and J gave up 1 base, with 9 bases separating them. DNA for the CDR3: TGCGCCAGCAGCCAGATACAGCTTAACTATGGCTACACCTTC. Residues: CASSQIQLNYGYTF.

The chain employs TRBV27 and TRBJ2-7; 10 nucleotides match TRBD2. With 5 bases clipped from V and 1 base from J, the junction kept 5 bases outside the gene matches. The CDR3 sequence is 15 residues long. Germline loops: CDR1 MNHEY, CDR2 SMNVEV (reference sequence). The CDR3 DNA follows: TGTGCCAGCAGTCAAGAGCGGGAGGGTTCCTACGAGCAGTACTTC. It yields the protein CASSQEREGSYEQYF.

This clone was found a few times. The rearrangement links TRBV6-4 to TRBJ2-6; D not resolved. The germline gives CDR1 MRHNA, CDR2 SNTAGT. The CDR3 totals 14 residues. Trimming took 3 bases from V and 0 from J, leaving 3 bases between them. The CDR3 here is CASSDRSGANVLTF. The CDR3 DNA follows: TGTGCCAGCAGTGATCGCTCTGGGGCCAACGTCCTGACTTTC.

CDR3 protein: CASMREPSLNYGYTF. Written as DNA, the CDR3 is TGTGCCAGCATGAGGGAACCATCTCTTAACTATGGCTACACCTTC. The chain employs TRBV28 and TRBJ1-2; unclear D gene. This CDR3 spans 15 amino acids. V gave up 7 bases and J gave up 1 base, with 16 bases separating them. Germline-derived CDR1 and CDR2 are MDHEN and SYDVKM.

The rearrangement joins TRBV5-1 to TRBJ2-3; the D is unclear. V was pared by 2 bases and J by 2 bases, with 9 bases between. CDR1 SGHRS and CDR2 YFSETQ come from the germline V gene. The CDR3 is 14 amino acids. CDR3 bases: TGCGCCAGCAGCTTAACAGATCCCACAGATACGCAGTATTTT. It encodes CASSLTDPTDTQYF.

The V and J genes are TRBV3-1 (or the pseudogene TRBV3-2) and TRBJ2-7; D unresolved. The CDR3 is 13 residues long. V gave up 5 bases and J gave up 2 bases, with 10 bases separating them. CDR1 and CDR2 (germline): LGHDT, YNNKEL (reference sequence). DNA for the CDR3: TGTGCCAGCAGCGTCGCCGGTCCCTACGAGCAGTACTTC. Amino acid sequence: CASSVAGPYEQYF.

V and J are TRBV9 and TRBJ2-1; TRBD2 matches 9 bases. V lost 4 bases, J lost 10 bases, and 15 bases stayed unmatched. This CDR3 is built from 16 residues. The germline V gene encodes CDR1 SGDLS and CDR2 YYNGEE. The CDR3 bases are TGTGCCAGCAGCACCCTTAGCGGGAGTCTCTACGCGGAGCAGTTCTTC. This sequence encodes CASSTLSGSLYAEQFF.

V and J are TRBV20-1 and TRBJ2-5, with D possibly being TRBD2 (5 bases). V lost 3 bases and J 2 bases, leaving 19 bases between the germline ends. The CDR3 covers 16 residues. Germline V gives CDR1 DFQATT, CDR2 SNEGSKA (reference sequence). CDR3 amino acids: CSASISRSGAQETQYF. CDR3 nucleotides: TGCAGTGCTAGTATCTCCCGGAGCGGTGCTCAAGAGACCCAGTACTTC.

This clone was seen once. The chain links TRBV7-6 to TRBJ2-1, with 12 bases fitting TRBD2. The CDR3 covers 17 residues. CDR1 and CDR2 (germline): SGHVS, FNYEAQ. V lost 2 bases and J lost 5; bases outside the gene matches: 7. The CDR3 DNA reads TGTGCCAGCAGCTTACAGGTACTAGCGGGAGGAAACAATGAGCAGTTCTTC. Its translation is CASSLQVLAGGNNEQFF.

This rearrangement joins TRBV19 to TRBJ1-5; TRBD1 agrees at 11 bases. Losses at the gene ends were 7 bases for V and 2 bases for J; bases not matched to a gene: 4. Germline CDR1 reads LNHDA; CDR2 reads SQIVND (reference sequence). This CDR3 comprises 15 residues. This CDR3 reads CASKWDRGGNQPQHF. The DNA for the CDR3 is TGTGCCAGTAAATGGGACAGGGGGGGCAATCAGCCCCAGCATTTT.

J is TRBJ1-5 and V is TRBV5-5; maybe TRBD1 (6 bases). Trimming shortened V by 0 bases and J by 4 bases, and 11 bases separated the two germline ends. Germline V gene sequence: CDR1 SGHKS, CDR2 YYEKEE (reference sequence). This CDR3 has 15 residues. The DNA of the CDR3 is TGTGCCAGCAGCTTGGACGGACAGCCAAATCAGCCCCAGCATTTT. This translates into CASSLDGQPNQPQHF.

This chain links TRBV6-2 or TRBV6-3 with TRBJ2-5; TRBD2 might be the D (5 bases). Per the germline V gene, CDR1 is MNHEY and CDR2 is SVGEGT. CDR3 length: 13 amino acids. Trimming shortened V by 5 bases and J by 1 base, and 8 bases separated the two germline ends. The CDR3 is CASSRGRQETQYF. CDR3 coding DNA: TGTGCCAGCAGTCGGGGTCGCCAAGAGACCCAGTACTTC.

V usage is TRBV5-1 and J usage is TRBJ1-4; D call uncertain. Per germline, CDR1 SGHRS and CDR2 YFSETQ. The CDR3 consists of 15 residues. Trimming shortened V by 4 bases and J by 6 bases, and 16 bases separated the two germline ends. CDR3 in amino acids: CASSLDGMEDEKLFF. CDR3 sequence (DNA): TGCGCCAGCAGCCTCGACGGAATGGAGGATGAAAAACTGTTTTTT. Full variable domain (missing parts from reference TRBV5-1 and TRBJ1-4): KAGVTQTPRYLIKTRGQQVTLSCSPISGHRSVSWYQQTPGQGLQFLFEYFSETQRNKGNFPGRFSGRQFSNSRSEMNVSTLELGDSALYLCASSLDGMEDEKLFFGSGTQLSVL.

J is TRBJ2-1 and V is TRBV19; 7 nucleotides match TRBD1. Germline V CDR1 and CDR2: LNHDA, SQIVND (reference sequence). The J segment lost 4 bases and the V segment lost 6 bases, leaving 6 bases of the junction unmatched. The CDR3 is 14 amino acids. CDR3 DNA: TGTGCCAGTAGGGGACAGACACCATACAATGAGCAGTTCTTC. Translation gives CASRGQTPYNEQFF. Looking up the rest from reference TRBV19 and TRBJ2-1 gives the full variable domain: DGGITQSPKYLFRKEGQNVTLSCEQNLNHDAMYWYRQDPGQGLRLIYYSQIVNDFQKGDIAEGYSVSREKKESFPLTVTSAQKNPTAFYLCASRGQTPYNEQFFGPGTRLTVL.

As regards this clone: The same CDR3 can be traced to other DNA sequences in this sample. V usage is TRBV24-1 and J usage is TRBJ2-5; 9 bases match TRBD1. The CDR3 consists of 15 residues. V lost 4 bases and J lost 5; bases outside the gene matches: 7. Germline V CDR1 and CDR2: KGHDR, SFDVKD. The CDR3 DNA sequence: TGTGCCACCAGTGACCCGGGACAGGGAAGGGAGACCCAGTACTTC. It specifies CATSDPGQGRETQYF.

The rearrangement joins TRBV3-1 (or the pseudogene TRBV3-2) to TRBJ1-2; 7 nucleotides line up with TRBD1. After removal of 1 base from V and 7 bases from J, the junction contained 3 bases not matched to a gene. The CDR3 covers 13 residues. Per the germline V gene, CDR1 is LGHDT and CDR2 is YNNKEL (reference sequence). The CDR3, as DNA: TGTGCCAGCAGCCAAGGAGGGGGCTTTGGCTACACCTTC. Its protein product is CASSQGGGFGYTF.

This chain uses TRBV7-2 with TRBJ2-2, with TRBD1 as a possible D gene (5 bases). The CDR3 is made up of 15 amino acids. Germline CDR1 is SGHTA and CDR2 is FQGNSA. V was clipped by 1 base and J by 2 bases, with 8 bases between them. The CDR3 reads CASSLGGANTGELFF. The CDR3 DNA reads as TGTGCCAGCAGCTTAGGTGGGGCTAACACCGGGGAGCTGTTTTTT.

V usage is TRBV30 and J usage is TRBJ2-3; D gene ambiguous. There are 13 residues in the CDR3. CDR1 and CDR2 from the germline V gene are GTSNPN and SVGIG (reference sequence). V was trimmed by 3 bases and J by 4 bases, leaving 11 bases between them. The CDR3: CAWSPLNSDTQYF. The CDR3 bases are TGTGCCTGGAGCCCACTGAATTCAGATACGCAGTATTTT.

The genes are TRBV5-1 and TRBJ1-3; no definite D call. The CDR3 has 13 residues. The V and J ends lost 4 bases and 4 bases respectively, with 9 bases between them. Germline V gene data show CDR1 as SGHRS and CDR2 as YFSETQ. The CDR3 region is CASSPGGGNTIYF. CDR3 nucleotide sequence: TGCGCCAGCAGCCCGGGTGGAGGAAACACCATATATTTT.

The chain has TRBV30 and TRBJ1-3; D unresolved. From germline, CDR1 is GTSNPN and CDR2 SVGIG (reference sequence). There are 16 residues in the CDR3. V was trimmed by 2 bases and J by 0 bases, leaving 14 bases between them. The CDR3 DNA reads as TGTGCCTGGAGTCTCCTGGGCGGGAGCTCTGGAAACACCATATATTTT. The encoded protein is CAWSLLGGSSGNTIYF.

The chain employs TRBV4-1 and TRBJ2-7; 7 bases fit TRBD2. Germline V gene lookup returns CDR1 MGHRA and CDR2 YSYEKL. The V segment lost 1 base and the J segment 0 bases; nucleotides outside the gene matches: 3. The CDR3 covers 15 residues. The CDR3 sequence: CASSQAGTISYEQYF. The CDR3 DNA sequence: TGCGCCAGCAGCCAAGCCGGGACTATCTCCTACGAGCAGTACTTC.

CDR3 sequence (DNA): TGTGCCAGCAGTTTTGGGGTAGCGGGAGACTACGAGCAGTACTTC. This gives the protein CASSFGVAGDYEQYF. This chain links TRBV27 with TRBJ2-7, with 9 bases that match TRBD2. This CDR3 is 15 amino acids long. J was trimmed by 3 bases and V by 3 bases; bases with no gene match: 6. In germline, CDR1 is MNHEY, CDR2 SMNVEV (reference sequence).

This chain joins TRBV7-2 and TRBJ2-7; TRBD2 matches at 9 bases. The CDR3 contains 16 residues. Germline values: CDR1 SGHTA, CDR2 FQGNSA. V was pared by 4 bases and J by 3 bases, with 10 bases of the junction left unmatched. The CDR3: CASSSPGLAFVYEQYF. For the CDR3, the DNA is TGTGCCAGCAGCTCCCCCGGACTAGCGTTTGTCTACGAGCAGTACTTC.